The rows below give T cell receptor beta chains drawn from one sample of a study of blood T cell repertoires in COVID-19. Assay used: immunoSEQ multiplex PCR; TCRdb lists only in-frame clones, some missing. The sample has some 160,000 clones, roughly 80% seen once. Sequencing was carried out using peripheral blood. The receptors originated from a man between 65 and 85 years old with active or convalescent COVID-19. CDR3s leave out the opening cysteine and the closing phenylalanine or tryptophan. Fields, in order: J gene, D gene, V gene, CDR3 length, CDR3 protein. A D gene is named only where the DNA matches it firmly.

j_call: TRBJ1-6; d_call: .; v_call: TRBV2; cdr3_length: 12; cdr3_aa: ASGGASYNSPLH
j_call: TRBJ2-2; d_call: .; v_call: TRBV10-3; cdr3_length: 14; cdr3_aa: AISGGAGVVAGELF
j_call: TRBJ1-4; d_call: .; v_call: TRBV19; cdr3_length: 10; cdr3_aa: ASSIRREKLF
j_call: TRBJ1-4; d_call: .; v_call: TRBV5-4; cdr3_length: 13; cdr3_aa: ASTQGGVTNEKLF
j_call: TRBJ1-5; d_call: .; v_call: TRBV18; cdr3_length: 16; cdr3_aa: ASSPGFGVRPGNQPQH
j_call: TRBJ2-7; d_call: TRBD1; v_call: TRBV6-5; cdr3_length: 12; cdr3_aa: ASTQTGGGDEQY
j_call: TRBJ1-5; d_call: TRBD1; v_call: TRBV19; cdr3_length: 14; cdr3_aa: ASREQQGVYHQPQH
j_call: TRBJ2-1; d_call: .; v_call: TRBV24-1; cdr3_length: 13; cdr3_aa: ATSDPGRERNEQF
j_call: TRBJ2-7; d_call: TRBD1; v_call: TRBV5-1; cdr3_length: 12; cdr3_aa: ASSLGQGEREQY
j_call: TRBJ1-6; d_call: .; v_call: TRBV6-5; cdr3_length: 14; cdr3_aa: ASSYSQTVTNSPLH
j_call: TRBJ1-6; d_call: TRBD1; v_call: TRBV5-1; cdr3_length: 14; cdr3_aa: ASTKAGGRGDSPLH
j_call: TRBJ2-2; d_call: .; v_call: TRBV5-1; cdr3_length: 14; cdr3_aa: ASTSLGVSGTGELF
j_call: TRBJ1-5; d_call: .; v_call: TRBV9; cdr3_length: 13; cdr3_aa: ASSAQGNSNQPQH
j_call: TRBJ2-2; d_call: .; v_call: TRBV27; cdr3_length: 14; cdr3_aa: ASSLYGTLNTGELF
j_call: TRBJ1-4; d_call: .; v_call: TRBV7-9; cdr3_length: 12; cdr3_aa: ASSPGGVNEKLF
j_call: TRBJ2-7; d_call: .; v_call: TRBV10-3; cdr3_length: 10; cdr3_aa: AISPMGNEQY
j_call: TRBJ1-5; d_call: TRBD1; v_call: TRBV7-2; cdr3_length: 13; cdr3_aa: ASHSGTGRRQPQH
j_call: TRBJ1-1; d_call: .; v_call: TRBV28; cdr3_length: 12; cdr3_aa: ASSFLGAATEAF